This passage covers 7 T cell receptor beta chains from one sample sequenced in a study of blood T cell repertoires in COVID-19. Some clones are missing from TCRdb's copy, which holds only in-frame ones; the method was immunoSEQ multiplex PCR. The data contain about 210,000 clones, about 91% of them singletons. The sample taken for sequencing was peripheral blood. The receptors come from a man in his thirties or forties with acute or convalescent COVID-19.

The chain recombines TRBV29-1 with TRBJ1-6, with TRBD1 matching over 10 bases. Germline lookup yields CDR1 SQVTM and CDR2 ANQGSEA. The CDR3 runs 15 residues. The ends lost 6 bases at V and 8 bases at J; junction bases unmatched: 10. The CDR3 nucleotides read TGCAGCGTCAAGACAGGGGGCGCTTCGGATTCACCCCTCCACTTT. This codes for CSVKTGGASDSPLHF.

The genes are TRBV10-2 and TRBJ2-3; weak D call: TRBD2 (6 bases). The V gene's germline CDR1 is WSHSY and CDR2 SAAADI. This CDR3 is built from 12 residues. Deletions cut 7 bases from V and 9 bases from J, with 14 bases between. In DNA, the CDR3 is TGCGCCAGCAAACCTGGCGGGGTAACGCAGTATTTT. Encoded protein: CASKPGGVTQYF.

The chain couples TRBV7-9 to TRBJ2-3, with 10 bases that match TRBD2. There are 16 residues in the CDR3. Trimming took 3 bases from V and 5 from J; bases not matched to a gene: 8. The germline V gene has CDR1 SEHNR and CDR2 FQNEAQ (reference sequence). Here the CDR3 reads CASSFTSGKAGDTQYF. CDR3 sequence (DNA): TGTGCCAGCAGCTTCACTAGCGGGAAGGCTGGAGATACGCAGTATTTT.

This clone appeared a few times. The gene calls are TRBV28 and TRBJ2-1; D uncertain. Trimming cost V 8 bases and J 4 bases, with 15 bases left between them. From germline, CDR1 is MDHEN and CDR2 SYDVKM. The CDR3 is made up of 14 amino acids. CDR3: CASFNPLKYNEQFF. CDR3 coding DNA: TGTGCCAGCTTCAACCCACTAAAATACAATGAGCAGTTCTTC.

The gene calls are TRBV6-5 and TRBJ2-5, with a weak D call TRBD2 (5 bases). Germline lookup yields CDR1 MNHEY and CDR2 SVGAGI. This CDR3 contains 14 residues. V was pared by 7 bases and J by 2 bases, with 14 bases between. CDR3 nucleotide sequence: TGTGCCAGCAAATTGAGGGTTATACAAGAGACCCAGTACTTC. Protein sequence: CASKLRVIQETQYF.

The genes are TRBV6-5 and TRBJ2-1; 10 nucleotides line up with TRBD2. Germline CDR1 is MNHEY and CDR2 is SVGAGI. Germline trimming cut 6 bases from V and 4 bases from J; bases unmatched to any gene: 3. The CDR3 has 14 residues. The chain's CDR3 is CASRRTSGYNEQFF. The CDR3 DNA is TGTGCCAGCAGGCGGACTAGCGGATACAATGAGCAGTTCTTC.

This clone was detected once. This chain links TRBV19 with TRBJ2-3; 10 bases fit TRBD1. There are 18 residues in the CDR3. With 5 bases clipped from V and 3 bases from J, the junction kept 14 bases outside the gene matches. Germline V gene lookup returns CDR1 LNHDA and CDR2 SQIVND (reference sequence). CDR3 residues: CASSGRGRDRGGTDTQYF. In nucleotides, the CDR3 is TGTGCCAGTAGTGGTAGAGGGAGGGACAGGGGCGGAACAGATACGCAGTATTTT.